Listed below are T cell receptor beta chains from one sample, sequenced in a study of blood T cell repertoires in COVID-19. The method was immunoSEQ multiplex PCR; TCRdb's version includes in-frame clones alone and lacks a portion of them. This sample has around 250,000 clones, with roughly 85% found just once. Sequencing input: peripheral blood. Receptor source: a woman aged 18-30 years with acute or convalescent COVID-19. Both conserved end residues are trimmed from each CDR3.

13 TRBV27 ASSFVLAGANEQF
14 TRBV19 ASSIGPLRTNTEAF
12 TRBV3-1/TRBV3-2 ASSRSGGNQPQH
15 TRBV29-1 SVEERGRTPGAWEQY
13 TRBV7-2 ASSQAAGNTGELF
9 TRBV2 ASGQNYGYT
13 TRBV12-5 ASGPKTGGGETQY
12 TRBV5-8 ATLLAGGPNEQY
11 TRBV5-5 ASSWGQGYEQY
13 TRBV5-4 ASSLVNAGAGELF
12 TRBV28 ASQGHLSSYEQY
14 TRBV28 ASSRLTTSGIAEAF
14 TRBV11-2 ASSLDLAGRPNEQF
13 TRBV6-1 ASSRDSSGTGELF
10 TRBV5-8 ASRRQGYEQF
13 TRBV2 ASSSSSGKGREQY